This T cell receptor beta chain was captured in a study of blood T cells in healthy people across ages. Per the germline V gene, CDR1 is KGHDR and CDR2 is SFDVKD. The CDR3 is 17 residues long. V was pared by 3 bases and J by 7 bases, with 13 bases of the junction left unmatched. Combining a sample-barcoded 5' primer with a J-beta primer mix, a second PCR ran for about 7 to 11 cycles. No fewer than 3 million CDR3-containing paired-end reads came from each sample. Each CDR3 protein is one row after TCRdb ran MiXCR on the 5' RACE reads. The table has about 970,000 distinct CDR3 sequences, roughly 51% seen once. Donors gave roughly 10 milliliters of peripheral blood apiece.

The sample comprised blood. The source of this sequence is a woman in her sixties in good health. The chain has TRBV24-1 and TRBJ2-7; 11 bases agree with TRBD1. DNA of the CDR3: TGTGCCACCAGTGATGTTACCGGGACAGGGGGATACAATGAGCAGTACTTC. Translating it yields CATSDVTGTGGYNEQYF.